A single sample is the source of the 32 T cell receptor beta chains below, sequenced in a study of T-cell reconstitution after alpha-beta-depleted transplantation in children. This sample's TCRbeta library carried unique molecular identifier barcodes. One entry per CDR3 protein results from TCRdb running MiXCR on the PCR reads. The sample carries 300,000 to 400,000 distinct CDR3 sequences, around 15% recorded once. Sequencing was performed on PBMCs, mostly from graft donor cells, taken 360 days after TCRalphabeta/CD19-depleted stem cell transplant. Receptors originate from a male patient aged 2 to 9 who had a stem cell transplant for acute lymphoblastic leukemia, so the T cells may come from the graft donor.

The genes are TRBV3-1 and TRBJ2-1, with TRBD2 matching 7 bases. Germline CDR1 and CDR2: LGHDT and YNNKEL (reference sequence). The length of the CDR3 is 16 residues. Losses at the gene ends were 1 base for V and 5 bases for J; bases not matched to a gene: 8. CDR3 protein: CASSQGREIVHNEQFF. CDR3 DNA sequence: TGTGCCAGCAGCCAAGGGCGGGAGATAGTCCACAATGAGCAGTTCTTC.

The J gene is TRBJ2-3, the V gene TRBV5-6; D call uncertain. Germline V gene sequence: CDR1 SGHDT, CDR2 YYEEEE. Deletions cut 3 bases from V and 3 bases from J, with 14 bases between. The CDR3 has 15 amino acids. The CDR3 sequence is CASSWTPGGTDTQYF. DNA of the CDR3: TGTGCCAGCAGCTGGACCCCCGGTGGGACAGATACGCAGTATTTT. Based on the CDR3 plus reference TRBV5-6 and TRBJ2-3, the full variable domain is DAGVTQSPTHLIKTRGQQVTLRCSPKSGHDTVSWYQQALGQGPQFIFQYYEEEERQRGNFPDRFSGHQFPNYSSELNVNALLLGDSALYLCASSWTPGGTDTQYFGPGTRLTVL.

The chain is built from TRBV28 and TRBJ2-7, with a possible D match to TRBD1 (6 bases). The CDR3 has 17 amino acids. Trimming shortened V by 6 bases and J by 6 bases, and 27 bases separated the two germline ends. The V gene's germline CDR1 is MDHEN and CDR2 SYDVKM. The CDR3 coding sequence is TGTGCCAGCAGACCTTGGGGCAGGGGCCTCCTAACGGGCGAGCAGTACTTC. Amino acid sequence: CASRPWGRGLLTGEQYF. Full variable domain (remainder filled in from reference TRBV28 and TRBJ2-7): DVKVTQSSRYLVKRTGEKVFLECVQDMDHENMFWYRQDPGLGLRLIYFSYDVKMKEKGDIPEGYSVSREKKERFSLILESASTNQTSMYLCASRPWGRGLLTGEQYFGPGTRLTVT.

A few counts support this clonotype. The chain employs TRBV4-2 and TRBJ2-3, with D perhaps assigned TRBD1 or TRBD2 (5 bases each). Trimming cost V 4 bases and J 0 bases, with 8 bases left between them. This CDR3 is 14 amino acids long. Germline assignment: CDR1 LGHNA and CDR2 YNFKEQ. CDR3 DNA sequence: TGTGCCAGCAGCCCGTGGGGGAGCACAGATACGCAGTATTTT. Translated: CASSPWGSTDTQYF.

This clonotype was seen many times. V gene TRBV7-9 combines with J gene TRBJ1-4; D gene uncertain. From germline, CDR1 is SEHNR and CDR2 FQNEAQ (reference sequence). This CDR3 contains 18 residues. V was trimmed by 4 bases and J by 7 bases, leaving 25 bases between them. The DNA for the CDR3 is TGTGCCAGCAGCTCTCTAGGTTTTTACGGAGAAGTCGGTGAAAAACTGTTTTTT. Protein: CASSSLGFYGEVGEKLFF.

This chain uses TRBV4-3 with TRBJ2-1, with 11 positions matching TRBD2. The trim removed 0 bases at V and 7 bases at J, leaving 11 bases unmatched. This CDR3 is built from 18 residues. Germline V gene lookup returns CDR1 LGHNA and CDR2 YSLEER. The CDR3: CASSQDGPGLAVKNEQFF. For the CDR3, the DNA is TGCGCCAGCAGCCAAGACGGACCGGGACTAGCGGTAAAAAATGAGCAGTTCTTC.

The sample holds many counts of this clonotype. The rearrangement joins TRBV3-1 to TRBJ2-6; TRBD1 matches at 7 bases. V was clipped by 0 bases and J by 0 bases; unmatched bases: 14. From germline, CDR1 is LGHDT and CDR2 YNNKEL (reference sequence). CDR3 length: 21 residues. CDR3 sequence reads: CASSQESLLGQPPSGANVLTF. CDR3 nucleotide sequence: TGTGCCAGCAGCCAAGAATCATTGTTGGGACAGCCCCCCTCTGGGGCCAACGTCCTGACTTTC.

This clonotype was observed at least ten times. The chain uses TRBV28 and TRBJ2-7, with D unresolved. CDR3 length equals 13 residues. The V gene's germline CDR1 is MDHEN and CDR2 SYDVKM. V lost 5 bases and J lost 2, with 10 bases in between. The CDR3, as DNA: TGTGCCAGCAGTATAACAGCGACCTACGAGCAGTACTTC. It encodes CASSITATYEQYF.

This clonotype was seen a few times. V usage is TRBV4-1 and J usage is TRBJ2-5; no clear D. Trimming left V 3 bases short and J 0 bases short, with 17 bases between. Germline V gene sequence: CDR1 MGHRA, CDR2 YSYEKL. This CDR3 is 17 amino acids long. The CDR3 region has the DNA TGCGCCAGCAGCCACACGCGGACGGAGCAGAACCAAGAGACCCAGTACTTC. It is translated as CASSHTRTEQNQETQYF.

V gene TRBV27 combines with J gene TRBJ2-7, with 10 bases that match TRBD2. The germline V gene has CDR1 MNHEY and CDR2 SMNVEV (reference sequence). CDR3 size: 16 residues. The V and J ends lost 8 bases and 1 base, in that order; junction bases with no gene match: 11. The CDR3 DNA reads as TGTGCCAGCGGTCCTGAGCGGGAGGGCCGGTCCTACGAGCAGTACTTC. This gives the protein CASGPEREGRSYEQYF.

The V and J genes are TRBV25-1 and TRBJ2-3; D might be TRBD2 (5 bases). The germline CDR1 and CDR2 sequences are MGHDK and SYGVNS. The length of the CDR3 is 14 residues. The V and J ends lost 0 bases and 6 bases respectively, with 10 bases between them. The CDR3 is CASSEYAGGDTQYF. The CDR3, as DNA: TGTGCCAGCAGTGAATACGCGGGTGGGGATACGCAGTATTTT.

This clonotype was seen more than once but under ten times. V and J are TRBV28 and TRBJ2-7, with D perhaps matching TRBD1 or TRBD2 (5 bases each). Trimming removed 6 bases from V and 6 bases from J, with 18 bases in between. This CDR3 spans 14 amino acids. Germline CDR1 is MDHEN and CDR2 is SYDVKM. The CDR3 DNA reads as TGTGCCAGCAGGGTCGACGGGACCTCTCGCGAGCAGTACTTC. It is translated as CASRVDGTSREQYF. The full variable domain, completed using reference TRBV28 and TRBJ2-7, is DVKVTQSSRYLVKRTGEKVFLECVQDMDHENMFWYRQDPGLGLRLIYFSYDVKMKEKGDIPEGYSVSREKKERFSLILESASTNQTSMYLCASRVDGTSREQYFGPGTRLTVT.

This clonotype was seen ten or more times. This chain joins TRBV28 and TRBJ2-1; TRBD1 aligns across 9 bases. With V trimmed by 3 bases and J by 6 bases, 9 bases remained unmatched. The CDR3 consists of 16 residues. Germline V CDR1 and CDR2: MDHEN, SYDVKM. The CDR3 region has the DNA TGTGCCAGCAGTTTTGCCCGGGACAGGGTGAGCAATGAGCAGTTCTTC. It specifies CASSFARDRVSNEQFF.

This clonotype was seen more than once but under ten times. For the CDR3, the DNA is TGCAGCCCCGGGGTCCGGGACACTAGCAATCAGCCCCAGCATTTT. Encoded protein: CSPGVRDTSNQPQHF. The chain recombines TRBV29-1 with TRBJ1-5; D is possibly TRBD1 (6 bases). Trimming left V 8 bases short and J 0 bases short, with 17 bases between. CDR1 and CDR2 (germline): SQVTM, ANQGSEA. The CDR3 extends over 15 amino acids.

This clonotype was detected a few times. V usage is TRBV7-9 and J usage is TRBJ2-1; 12 bases align to TRBD2. Germline assignment: CDR1 SEHNR and CDR2 FQNEAQ (reference sequence). This CDR3 has 17 amino acids. The V and J ends lost 4 bases and 1 base, in that order; junction bases with no gene match: 5. In nucleotides, the CDR3 is TGTGCCAGCAGCTCGTCGACTAGCGGGAGATCCTACAATGAGCAGTTCTTC. It yields the protein CASSSSTSGRSYNEQFF.

This clonotype showed up just a few times. The chain carries TRBV12-3 or TRBV12-4 and TRBJ2-5; TRBD2 aligns across 8 bases. The CDR3 is 14 residues long. V lost 7 bases and J lost 5; bases outside the gene matches: 9. CDR3 protein: CASTPTGGPETQYF. The CDR3 nucleotides read TGTGCCAGCACCCCAACGGGAGGGCCGGAGACCCAGTACTTC.

The chain uses TRBV20-1 and TRBJ2-5, with D uncertain. V was clipped by 7 bases and J by 7 bases, with 16 bases between them. CDR1 DFQATT and CDR2 SNEGSKA come from the germline V gene (reference sequence). The CDR3 sequence is 12 residues long. As DNA, the CDR3 is TGCAGTGTTCTGGTGCCATCGGCGACCCAGTACTTC. Translated: CSVLVPSATQYF.

This clonotype was observed many times. This chain joins TRBV5-1 and TRBJ2-5; no clear D. The CDR3 has 13 amino acids. In germline, CDR1 is SGHRS, CDR2 YFSETQ. V was cut by 0 bases and J by 1 base, with 4 bases left in between. The CDR3 DNA reads TGCGCCAGCAGCTTGGGTATCCAAGAGACCCAGTACTTC. It codes for CASSLGIQETQYF.

Many counts were recorded for this clonotype. The chain uses TRBV6-2 or TRBV6-3 and TRBJ2-7; no definite D call. Germline loops: CDR1 MNHEY, CDR2 SVGEGT. The CDR3 has 14 amino acids. Between the trimmed V and J ends, which lost 0 bases and 4 bases, there was a span of 10 bases. The CDR3 loop is CASSYSWLGYEQYF. The CDR3 DNA is TGTGCCAGCAGTTACTCGTGGCTGGGGTACGAGCAGTACTTC.

This clonotype showed up many times. This chain links TRBV6-5 with TRBJ1-1; possible D gene TRBD1, 6 bases. The germline V gene has CDR1 MNHEY and CDR2 SVGAGI. The V end was cut by 7 bases, the J end by 4 bases, with 13 bases between. This CDR3 contains 13 residues. CDR3 nucleotide sequence: TGTGCCAGCACCAACAGGGCGGGCACTGAAGCTTTCTTT. Translated: CASTNRAGTEAFF.

This clonotype has a handful of counts. In DNA, the CDR3 is TGTGCCAGCATAAATAGGGGGGATGAGCAGTTCTTC. This encodes CASINRGDEQFF. V and J are TRBV25-1 and TRBJ2-1; the D call may be TRBD1 or TRBD2 (6 bases each). V was shortened by 7 bases and J by 8 bases, with 12 bases between the two germline ends. Germline-derived CDR1 and CDR2 are MGHDK and SYGVNS. The CDR3 is 12 residues long.

The chain uses TRBV6-2 or TRBV6-3 and TRBJ2-2; D unclear. V gave up 5 bases and J gave up 6 bases, with 10 bases separating them. This CDR3 is built from 13 residues. CDR1 is MNHEY, CDR2 SVGEGT, per germline. The CDR3 DNA follows: TGTGCCAGCAGTCCGACTTTTCCCGGGGAGCTGTTTTTT. It codes for CASSPTFPGELFF.

The CDR3 reads CASSQGSGPREQYF. The CDR3 nucleotides are TGCGCCAGCAGCCAAGGTTCGGGTCCTAGGGAACAGTACTTC. This chain joins TRBV4-1 and TRBJ2-7; no definite D call. The CDR3 runs to 14 residues. Trimming pared 1 base from V and 10 bases from J, leaving 17 bases between. Germline CDR1 is MGHRA and CDR2 is YSYEKL.

In its sample, this clonotype was seen a few times. The genes are TRBV20-1 and TRBJ2-1; a weak D match, TRBD2 (9 bases). V was clipped by 0 bases and J by 7 bases, with 25 bases between them. CDR1 is DFQATT and CDR2 is SNEGSKA in the germline V gene (reference sequence). The CDR3 extends over 18 amino acids. CDR3 nucleotide sequence: TGCAGTGCTAGAGATAGGCGCAGGGGGCTAGCGGGATATAATGAGCAGTTCTTC. As protein: CSARDRRRGLAGYNEQFF.

This clonotype was found a few times. The chain uses TRBV28 and TRBJ2-1, with 11 bases identical to TRBD2. CDR3 length equals 17 residues. Germline V lookup: CDR1 MDHEN, CDR2 SYDVKM. Trimming took 4 bases from V and 4 from J; bases not matched to a gene: 9. In DNA, the CDR3 is TGTGCCAGCAGTTCTGACATAGCGGGAGGGCGATACAATGAGCAGTTCTTC. Translation: CASSSDIAGGRYNEQFF.

This clonotype was observed a handful of times. This chain links TRBV18 with TRBJ2-1, with 8 bases that match TRBD2. V dropped 0 bases and J dropped 13; count of bases not matched to a gene: 5. The CDR3 is 13 amino acids. Germline CDR1 reads KGHSH; CDR2 reads LQKENI. The CDR3 DNA sequence: TGTGCCAGCTCACCACCTAGCGGGGACTATCAGTTCTTC. Translating gives CASSPPSGDYQFF.

The chain has TRBV28 and TRBJ2-3, with 11 bases aligning to TRBD2. CDR1 is MDHEN, CDR2 SYDVKM, per germline. This CDR3 comprises 17 residues. The V segment lost 2 bases and the J segment 3 bases; nucleotides outside the gene matches: 7. The CDR3 sequence is CASSLPITSGSTDTQYF. The CDR3, as DNA: TGTGCCAGCAGTTTACCGATCACTAGCGGGAGTACAGATACGCAGTATTTT.

This clonotype showed up just a few times. The J gene is TRBJ1-3, the V gene TRBV4-1; D possibly corresponds to TRBD1 (5 bases). Trimming took 6 bases from V and 2 from J, leaving 14 bases between them. The CDR3 extends over 15 amino acids. Germline CDR1 is MGHRA and CDR2 is YSYEKL. The CDR3 sequence: CASSLDSLPGNTIYF. The CDR3 DNA reads as TGCGCCAGCAGTCTTGACAGTTTGCCTGGAAACACCATATATTTT.

This clonotype was found a few times. The chain couples TRBV7-9 to TRBJ2-3; possible D gene TRBD2, 5 bases. Trimming shortened V by 6 bases and J by 1 base, and 17 bases separated the two germline ends. The V gene's germline CDR1 is SEHNR and CDR2 FQNEAQ (reference sequence). This CDR3 is 16 amino acids long. The CDR3 reads CASSPWSRGGTDTQYF. Here the CDR3 DNA reads TGTGCCAGCAGTCCCTGGAGTCGGGGTGGCACAGATACGCAGTATTTT.

This clonotype was detected only a few times. The chain uses TRBV6-5 and TRBJ2-2; perhaps TRBD2 as D (6 bases). The CDR3 runs 16 residues. Germline V gene lookup returns CDR1 MNHEY and CDR2 SVGAGI. Trimming removed 6 bases at V and 7 bases at J, with 21 bases between. As DNA, the CDR3 is TGTGCCAGCAGCTTCCCGAGCGGGCCCTTCGTCGGGGAGCTGTTTTTT. Protein: CASSFPSGPFVGELFF.

The chain joins TRBV10-3 to TRBJ2-7, with 10 positions matching TRBD1. This CDR3 has 14 residues. V shed 5 bases and J 6 bases; nucleotides not matched to a gene: 7. CDR1 ENHRY and CDR2 SYGVKD come from the germline V gene. The CDR3 nucleotides are TGTGCCATCAGTCCAGCCAGGGACAGGGGCGAGCAGTACTTC. This codes for CAISPARDRGEQYF.

The rearrangement joins TRBV18 to TRBJ2-1; no clear D. This CDR3 comprises 12 residues. V was cut by 5 bases and J by 5 bases, with 7 bases left in between. CDR1 and CDR2 (germline): KGHSH, LQKENI. CDR3 nucleotide sequence: TGTGCCAGCTCATCCGCTGACAATGAGCAGTTCTTC. This gives the protein CASSSADNEQFF.